The source of this TCR beta chain is a study of blood T cell repertoires in COVID-19 (TCRdb year 2020). About the full investigation: For ImmuneRACE Cohort 3, a participant was defined as recovered based on two consecutive negative NP/OP PCR tests, clearance by a healthcare professional, or resolution of symptoms. Collaborator samples came from the United States, Italy and Spain and covered acute and convalescent phases of COVID-19. The prospective study material was composed of cDNA or gDNA derived from T cells, B-cell-depleted T cells, or PBMCs. The dataset comprised deeply sampled blood TCRbeta repertoires from subjects exposed to, actively infected with, or recovered from COVID-19. The repertoires were released in a freely available public database meant as a resource for research on the immune response to SARS-CoV-2. The samples were drawn from two sources: the first 160 participants of the ongoing ImmuneRACE study, and 1,000 to 1,500 subjects contributed by 6 global collaborators. The sample metadata nearly always contained a de-identified subject ID, COVID-19 status, age in years and sex. Where HLA class I and class II types were available, the types were taken from metadata supplied by the sample provider, not from assay-based typing.

General study outcomes and caveats: Clinical and demographic metadata were provided uncurated, with the amount varying by source and participant.

Participants in the prospective study were aged roughly 18 to 95 years, lived in 20 to 30 United States geographic areas, and enrolled through a virtual design. In the prospective study, participants were assigned to cohorts based on the clinical history participants reported in a screening survey and a study questionnaire. Mobile phlebotomists in the prospective study collected whole blood, serum and a nasopharyngeal or oropharyngeal swab from every participant. Over a roughly 2-month period, participants in the prospective study had the option of providing additional blood draws and questionnaires. Before DNA extraction, blood samples from the prospective study were shipped at room temperature or frozen. The CDR3 holds 19 amino acids from the cysteine to the phenylalanine. Only the CDR3 DNA is retained, 57 bases long and in frame from the first base. V and J are truncated by 4 bases and 0 bases respectively, leaving an intervening sequence of 24 bases. CDR1 and CDR2, looked up from the germline V gene (reference sequence), are LNHDA and SQIVND.

In the case of this clone: Its target antigen remains unknown. The input lacks base qualities; no much larger clone sits a single base away.

TCRbeta CDR3 regions were amplified from genomic DNA by means of the immunoSEQ Assay, a bias-controlled multiplex PCR. On the study's bioinformatics: Nucleated cell counts per sample were estimated from amplification of reference gene primers within the assay. To quantify the absolute abundance of each unique TCRbeta CDR3 rearrangement, sequence reads were collapsed and filtered. For each sample, productive Simpson clonality was calculated as the square root of Simpson's diversity index across productive rearrangements. Held by TCRdb, this immuneACCESS table contains in-frame sequences only and omits some clones. Under half of the omission traces to an unresolved V gene where checked; the cause of the rest is unknown. That table gives V, J and clone size, and the DNA gave D and trimming. The sample has 150,000 to 200,000 clones on record, 70% to 85% of them singletons. Roughly 19% of the sample is in the top ten clones.

The origin of this receptor is a woman in her 70s in a cohort exposed to, infected with or recovered from COVID-19 (not recorded which). The source material was PBMCs or T cells enriched from blood (not recorded which). This sequence uses TRBV19 and TRBJ1-1; TRBD1 could be the D gene, as 6 bases match. The CDR3 amino acid sequence is: CASSRGTLNRVGMNTEAFF. The bases read TGTGCCAGTAGTAGGGGGACCCTTAACAGGGTGGGAATGAACACTGAAGCTTTCTTT.